The present TCR beta chain was sequenced within a study of cytomegalovirus exposure and HLA in healthy donors. Points from the study as a whole: The majority of TCR sequences were rare, yet some public TCRs appeared in many donors.

Assay: immunoSEQ multiplex PCR; the TCRdb copy retains only in-frame clones and omits some. The table includes about 240,000 clones, approximately 83% detected once. Regarding this clone: Its specificity is not known.

CDR1 is SGHRS and CDR2 is YFSETQ in the germline V gene. Trimming stripped 4 bases from V and 3 bases from J, with 13 bases between. The CDR3 is made up of 15 amino acids. Sequencing was done on a sample of PBMCs. This chain connects TRBV5-1 to TRBJ2-2; a weak D match, TRBD1 (6 bases). The origin of this receptor is a woman aged 25 to 39 in good health and CMV-seropositive. In DNA, the CDR3 is TGCGCCAGCAGCCCCCTGCAGGGGTACACCGGGGAGCTGTTTTTT. The encoded protein is CASSPLQGYTGELFF. The full variable domain, completed using reference TRBV5-1 and TRBJ2-2, is KAGVTQTPRYLIKTRGQQVTLSCSPISGHRSVSWYQQTPGQGLQFLFEYFSETQRNKGNFPGRFSGRQFSNSRSEMNVSTLELGDSALYLCASSPLQGYTGELFFGEGSRLTVL.